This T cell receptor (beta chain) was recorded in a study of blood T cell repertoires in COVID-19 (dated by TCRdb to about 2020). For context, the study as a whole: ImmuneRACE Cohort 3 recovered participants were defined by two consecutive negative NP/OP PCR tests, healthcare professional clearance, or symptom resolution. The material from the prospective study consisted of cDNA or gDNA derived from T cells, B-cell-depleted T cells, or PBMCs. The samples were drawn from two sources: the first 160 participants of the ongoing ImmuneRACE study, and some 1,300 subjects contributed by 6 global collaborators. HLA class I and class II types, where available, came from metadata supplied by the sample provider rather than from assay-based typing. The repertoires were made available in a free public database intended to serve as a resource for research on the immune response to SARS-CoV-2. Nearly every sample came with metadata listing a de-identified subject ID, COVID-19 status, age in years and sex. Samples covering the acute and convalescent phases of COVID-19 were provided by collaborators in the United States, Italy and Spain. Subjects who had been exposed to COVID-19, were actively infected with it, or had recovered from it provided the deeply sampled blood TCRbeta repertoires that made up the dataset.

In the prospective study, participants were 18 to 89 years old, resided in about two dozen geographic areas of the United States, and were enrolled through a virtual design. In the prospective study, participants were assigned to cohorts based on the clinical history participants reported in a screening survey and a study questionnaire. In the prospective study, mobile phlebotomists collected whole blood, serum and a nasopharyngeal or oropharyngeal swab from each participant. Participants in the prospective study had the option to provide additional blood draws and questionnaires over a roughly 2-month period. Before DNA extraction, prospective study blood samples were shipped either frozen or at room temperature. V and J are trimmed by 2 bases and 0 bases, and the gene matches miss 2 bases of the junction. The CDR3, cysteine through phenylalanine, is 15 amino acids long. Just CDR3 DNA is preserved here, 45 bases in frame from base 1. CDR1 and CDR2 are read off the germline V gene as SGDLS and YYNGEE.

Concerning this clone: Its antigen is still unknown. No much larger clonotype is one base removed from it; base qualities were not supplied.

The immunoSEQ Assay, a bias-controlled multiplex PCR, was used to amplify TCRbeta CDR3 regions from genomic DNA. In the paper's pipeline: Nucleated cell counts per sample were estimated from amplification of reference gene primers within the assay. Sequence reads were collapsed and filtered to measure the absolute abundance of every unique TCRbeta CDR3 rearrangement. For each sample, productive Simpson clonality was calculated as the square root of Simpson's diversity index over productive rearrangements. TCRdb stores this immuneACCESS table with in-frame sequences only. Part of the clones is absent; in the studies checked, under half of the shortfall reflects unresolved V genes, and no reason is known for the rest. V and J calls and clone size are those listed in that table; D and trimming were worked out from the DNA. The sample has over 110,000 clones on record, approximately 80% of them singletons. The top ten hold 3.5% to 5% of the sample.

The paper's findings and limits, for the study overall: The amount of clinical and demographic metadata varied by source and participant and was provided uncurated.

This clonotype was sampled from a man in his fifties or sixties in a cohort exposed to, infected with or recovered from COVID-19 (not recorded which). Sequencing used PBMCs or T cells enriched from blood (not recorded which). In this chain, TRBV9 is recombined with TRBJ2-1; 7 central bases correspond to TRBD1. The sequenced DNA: TGTGCCAGCAGCGTCGGGACAGCCTCCTACAATGAGCAGTTCTTC. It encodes CASSVGTASYNEQFF.